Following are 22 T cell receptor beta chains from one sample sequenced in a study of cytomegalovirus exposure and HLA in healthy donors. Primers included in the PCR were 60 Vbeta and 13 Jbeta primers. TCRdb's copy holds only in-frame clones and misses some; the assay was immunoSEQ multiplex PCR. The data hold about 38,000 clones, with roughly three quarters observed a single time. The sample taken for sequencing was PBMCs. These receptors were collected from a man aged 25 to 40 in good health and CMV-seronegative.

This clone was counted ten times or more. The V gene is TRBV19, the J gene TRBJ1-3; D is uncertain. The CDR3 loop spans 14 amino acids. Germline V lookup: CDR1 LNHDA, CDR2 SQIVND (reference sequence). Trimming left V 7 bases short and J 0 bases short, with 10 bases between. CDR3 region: CASTTGSSGNTIYF. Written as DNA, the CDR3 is TGTGCCAGTACCACGGGGAGCTCTGGAAACACCATATATTTT. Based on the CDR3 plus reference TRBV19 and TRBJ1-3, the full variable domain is DGGITQSPKYLFRKEGQNVTLSCEQNLNHDAMYWYRQDPGQGLRLIYYSQIVNDFQKGDIAEGYSVSREKKESFPLTVTSAQKNPTAFYLCASTTGSSGNTIYFGEGSWLTVV.

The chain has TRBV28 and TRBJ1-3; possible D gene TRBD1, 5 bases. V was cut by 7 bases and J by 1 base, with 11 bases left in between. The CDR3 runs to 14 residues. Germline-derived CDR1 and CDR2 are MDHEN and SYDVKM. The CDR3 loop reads CASTTGGSGNTIYF. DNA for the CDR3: TGTGCCAGCACCACCGGGGGATCTGGAAACACCATATATTTT.

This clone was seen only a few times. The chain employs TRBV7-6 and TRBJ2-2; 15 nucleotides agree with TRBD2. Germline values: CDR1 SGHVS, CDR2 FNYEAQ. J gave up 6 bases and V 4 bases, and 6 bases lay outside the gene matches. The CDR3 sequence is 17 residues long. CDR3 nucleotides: TGTGCCAGCAGCTATGGACTAGCGGGGGGGCCAGCCGGGGAGCTGTTTTTT. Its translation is CASSYGLAGGPAGELFF.

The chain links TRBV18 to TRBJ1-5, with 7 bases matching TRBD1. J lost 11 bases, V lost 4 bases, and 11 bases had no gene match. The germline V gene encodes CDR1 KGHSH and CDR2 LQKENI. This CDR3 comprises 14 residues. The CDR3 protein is CASSLGTDGEAQHF. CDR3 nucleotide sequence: TGTGCCAGCTCACTTGGGACAGATGGTGAGGCCCAGCATTTT.

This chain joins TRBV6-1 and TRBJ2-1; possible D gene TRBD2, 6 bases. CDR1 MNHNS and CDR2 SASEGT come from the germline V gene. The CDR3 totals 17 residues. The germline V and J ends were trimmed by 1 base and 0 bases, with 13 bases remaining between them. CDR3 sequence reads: CASSEGEGGSSYNEQFF. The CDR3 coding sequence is TGTGCCAGCAGTGAAGGGGAAGGAGGGAGCTCCTACAATGAGCAGTTCTTC.

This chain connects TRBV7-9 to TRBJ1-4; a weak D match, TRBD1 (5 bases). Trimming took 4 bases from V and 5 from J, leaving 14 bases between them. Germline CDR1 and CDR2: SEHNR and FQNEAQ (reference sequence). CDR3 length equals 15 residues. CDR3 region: CASSWGRTSNEKLFF. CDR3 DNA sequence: TGTGCCAGCAGCTGGGGGAGGACCTCGAATGAAAAACTGTTTTTT.

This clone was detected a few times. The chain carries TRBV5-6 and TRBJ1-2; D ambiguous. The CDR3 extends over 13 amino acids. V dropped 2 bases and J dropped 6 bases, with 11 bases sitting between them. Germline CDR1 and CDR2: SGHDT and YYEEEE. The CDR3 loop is CASSLDSRHGYTF. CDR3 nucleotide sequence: TGTGCCAGCAGCTTAGACTCAAGGCATGGCTACACCTTC.

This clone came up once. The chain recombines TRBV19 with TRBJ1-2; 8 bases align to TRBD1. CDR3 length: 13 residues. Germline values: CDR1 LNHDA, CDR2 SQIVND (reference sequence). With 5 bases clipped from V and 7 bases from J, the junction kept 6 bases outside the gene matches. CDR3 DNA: TGTGCCAGTAGTCCTCAGGGGGCTACTGGCTACACCTTC. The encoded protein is CASSPQGATGYTF.

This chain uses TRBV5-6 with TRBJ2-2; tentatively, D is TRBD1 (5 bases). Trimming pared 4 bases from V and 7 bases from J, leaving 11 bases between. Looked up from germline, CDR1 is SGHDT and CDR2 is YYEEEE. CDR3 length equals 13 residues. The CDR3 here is CASSIKGVGELFF. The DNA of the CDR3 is TGTGCCAGCAGCATCAAAGGGGTCGGGGAGCTGTTTTTT.

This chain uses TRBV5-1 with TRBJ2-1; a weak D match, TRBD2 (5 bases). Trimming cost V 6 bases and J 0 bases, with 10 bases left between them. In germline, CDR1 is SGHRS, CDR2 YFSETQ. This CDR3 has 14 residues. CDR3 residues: CASTSDYSYNEQFF. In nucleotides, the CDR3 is TGCGCCAGCACCTCCGACTACTCCTACAATGAGCAGTTCTTC.

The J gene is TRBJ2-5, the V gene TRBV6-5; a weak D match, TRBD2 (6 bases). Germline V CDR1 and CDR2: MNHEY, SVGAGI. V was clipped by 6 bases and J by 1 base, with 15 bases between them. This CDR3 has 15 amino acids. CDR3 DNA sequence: TGTGCCAGCAGCTCCAACTCCGGGAGCCAAGAGACCCAGTACTTC. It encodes CASSSNSGSQETQYF.

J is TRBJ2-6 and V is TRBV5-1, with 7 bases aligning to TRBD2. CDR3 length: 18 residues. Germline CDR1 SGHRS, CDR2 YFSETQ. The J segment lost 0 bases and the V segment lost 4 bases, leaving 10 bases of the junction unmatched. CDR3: CASSPWGGRSSGANVLTF. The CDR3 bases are TGCGCCAGCAGCCCCTGGGGAGGGAGGAGCTCTGGGGCCAACGTCCTGACTTTC.

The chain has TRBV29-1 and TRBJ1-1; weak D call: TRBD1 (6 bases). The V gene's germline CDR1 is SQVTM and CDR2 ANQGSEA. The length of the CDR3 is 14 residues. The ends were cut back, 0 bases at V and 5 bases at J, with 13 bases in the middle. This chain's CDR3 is CSVEDPGQTTEAFF. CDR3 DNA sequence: TGCAGCGTTGAAGATCCGGGACAAACAACTGAAGCTTTCTTT.

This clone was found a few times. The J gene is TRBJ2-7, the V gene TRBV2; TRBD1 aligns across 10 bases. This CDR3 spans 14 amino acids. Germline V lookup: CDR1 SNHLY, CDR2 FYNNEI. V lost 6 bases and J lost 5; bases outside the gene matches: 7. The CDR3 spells CASRGTGAVHEQYF. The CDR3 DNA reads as TGTGCCAGCAGGGGGACAGGGGCTGTCCACGAGCAGTACTTC.

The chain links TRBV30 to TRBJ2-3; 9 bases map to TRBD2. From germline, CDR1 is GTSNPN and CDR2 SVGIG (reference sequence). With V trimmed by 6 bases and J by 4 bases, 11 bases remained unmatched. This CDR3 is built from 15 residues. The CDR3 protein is CACLIAGELSDTQYF. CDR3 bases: TGTGCCTGCCTCATAGCGGGAGAGCTGTCAGATACGCAGTATTTT.

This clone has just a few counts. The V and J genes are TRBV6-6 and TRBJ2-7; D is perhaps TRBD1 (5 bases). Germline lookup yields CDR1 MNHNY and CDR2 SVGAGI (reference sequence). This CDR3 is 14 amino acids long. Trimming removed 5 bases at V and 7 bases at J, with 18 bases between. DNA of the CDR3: TGTGCCAGCAGTCCCGTTTGGGGCGCTGGAGAGCAGTACTTC. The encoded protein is CASSPVWGAGEQYF.

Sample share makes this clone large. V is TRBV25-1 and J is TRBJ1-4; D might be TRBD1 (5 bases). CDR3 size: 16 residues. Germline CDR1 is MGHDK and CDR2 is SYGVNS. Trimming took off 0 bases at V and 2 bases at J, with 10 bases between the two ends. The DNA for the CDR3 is TGTGCCAGCAGTGAATATGGGGGGTGGACTAATGAAAAACTGTTTTTT. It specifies CASSEYGGWTNEKLFF. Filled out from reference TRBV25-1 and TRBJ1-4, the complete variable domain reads EADIYQTPRYLVIGTGKKITLECSQTMGHDKMYWYQQDPGMELHLIHYSYGVNSTEKGDLSSESTVSRIRTEHFPLTLESARPSHTSQYLCASSEYGGWTNEKLFFGSGTQLSVL.

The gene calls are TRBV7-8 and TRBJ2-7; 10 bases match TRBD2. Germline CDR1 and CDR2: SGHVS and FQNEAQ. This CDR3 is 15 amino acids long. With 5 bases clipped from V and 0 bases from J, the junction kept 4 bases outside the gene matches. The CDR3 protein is CASSVERGGSYEQYF. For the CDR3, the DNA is TGTGCCAGCAGCGTAGAGCGGGGGGGCTCCTACGAGCAGTACTTC.

The CDR3 loop is CATRSMRDYGETQYF. CDR3 nucleotide sequence: TGTGCCACCAGATCTATGAGGGATTACGGGGAGACCCAGTACTTC. This sequence joins TRBV15 and TRBJ2-5, with D possibly TRBD2 on 5 matching bases. The CDR3 consists of 15 residues. CDR1 and CDR2 (germline): LNHNV, YYDKDF (reference sequence). Trimming stripped 6 bases from V and 5 bases from J, with 19 bases between.

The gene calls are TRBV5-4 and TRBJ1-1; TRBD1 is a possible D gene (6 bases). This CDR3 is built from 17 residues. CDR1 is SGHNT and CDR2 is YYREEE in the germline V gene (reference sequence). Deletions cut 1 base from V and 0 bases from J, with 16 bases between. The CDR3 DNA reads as TGTGCCAGCAGCTTGCCCTCCGGAAGGGGGATGAACACTGAAGCTTTCTTT. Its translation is CASSLPSGRGMNTEAFF.

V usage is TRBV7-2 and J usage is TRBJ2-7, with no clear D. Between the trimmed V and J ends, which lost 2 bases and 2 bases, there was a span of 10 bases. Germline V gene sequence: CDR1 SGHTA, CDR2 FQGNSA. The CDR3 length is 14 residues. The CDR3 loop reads CASSLPLLPYEQYF. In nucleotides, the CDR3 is TGTGCCAGCAGCTTACCTTTACTGCCCTACGAGCAGTACTTC.

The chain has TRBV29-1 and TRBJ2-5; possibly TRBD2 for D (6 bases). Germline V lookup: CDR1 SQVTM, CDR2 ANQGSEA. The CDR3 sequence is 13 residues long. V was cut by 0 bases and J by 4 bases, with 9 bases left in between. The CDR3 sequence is CSVEDGGLETQYF. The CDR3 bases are TGCAGCGTTGAAGATGGAGGGTTAGAGACCCAGTACTTC.